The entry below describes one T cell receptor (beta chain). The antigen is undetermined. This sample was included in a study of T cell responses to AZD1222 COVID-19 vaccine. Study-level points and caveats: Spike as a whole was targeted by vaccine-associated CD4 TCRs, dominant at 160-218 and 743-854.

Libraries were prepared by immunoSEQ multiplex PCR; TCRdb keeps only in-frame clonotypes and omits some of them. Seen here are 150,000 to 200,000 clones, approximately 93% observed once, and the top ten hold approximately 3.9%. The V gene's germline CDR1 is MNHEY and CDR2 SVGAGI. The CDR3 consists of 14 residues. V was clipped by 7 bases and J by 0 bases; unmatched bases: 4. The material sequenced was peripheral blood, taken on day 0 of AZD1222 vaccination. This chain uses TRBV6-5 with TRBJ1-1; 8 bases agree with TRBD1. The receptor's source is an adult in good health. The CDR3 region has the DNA TGTGCCAGCACTCTGGACAGGGTGAACACTGAAGCTTTCTTT. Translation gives CASTLDRVNTEAFF.